This T cell receptor beta chain originates from a study of blood T cell repertoires in COVID-19. Study overall: Samples of COVID-19 (acute and convalescent) were obtained from the United States, Italy and Spain. Sample material is recorded as cDNA or gDNA derived from T cells, B-cell-depleted T cells, or PBMCs.

V dropped 0 bases and J dropped 5 bases, with 11 bases sitting between them. Germline-derived CDR1 and CDR2 are SGDLS and YYNGEE. CDR3 size: 15 residues. Authors' data handling: Researchers report that nucleated cell counts were estimated from reference gene primer amplification. The repertoire was sequenced with immunoSEQ multiplex PCR; TCRdb's copy has only in-frame clones and lacks some. That table gives V, J and clone size, and the DNA gave D and trimming. The profile covers about 160,000 clones, with approximately 87% appearing a single time and roughly 4% taken by the ten largest. This receptor was obtained from an older woman with acute or convalescent COVID-19. The chain joins TRBV9 to TRBJ1-4; D call uncertain. The sequenced sample consisted of peripheral blood. CDR3 region: CASSVEAGLNEKLFF. The CDR3 DNA reads as TGTGCCAGCAGCGTAGAGGCAGGTTTAAATGAAAAACTGTTTTTT.